The rows below give T cell receptor beta chains drawn from one sample of a study of preoperative IRX-2 immunotherapy in early breast cancer. The method was immunoSEQ multiplex PCR; TCRdb's version includes in-frame clones alone and lacks a portion of them. This table has more than 35,000 clones, approximately 80% appearing once. Material: tumor tissue, obtained after IRX-2 immunotherapy. Receptor source: a human donor with breast cancer. The CDR3 runs from the conserved cysteine through the conserved F or W. The size of a clone is reported for some rows only, either as once, few or many, or as a class for expanded clones.

J gene | clone size | V gene | CDR3 protein
TRBJ2-2 | NA | TRBV6-8 | CASSYSGSPLNTGELFF
TRBJ2-3 | NA | TRBV14 | CASSQERFWGTDTQYF
TRBJ1-6 | NA | TRBV10-1 | CASSDPSTGQVHF
TRBJ2-3 | NA | TRBV7-1 | CASSRQGVTDTQYF
TRBJ1-2 | NA | TRBV18 | CASSPLQGEGYGYTF
TRBJ2-7 | few | TRBV6-1 | CASSEALREEQYF
TRBJ2-4 | NA | TRBV23-1 | CASSQIERASGGGAKNIQYF
TRBJ2-5 | NA | TRBV28 | CASSPTPGGQETQYF
TRBJ1-5 | NA | TRBV16 | CASSLTGDSNQPQHF
TRBJ2-7 | once | TRBV28 | CASSFLGLNEQYF
TRBJ2-1 | NA | TRBV11-3 | CASSLYGVGWNEQFF
TRBJ1-5 | few | TRBV7-7 | CASSTLGQQRNQPQHF
TRBJ2-3 | once | TRBV19 | CASSIDPPGPLHPDTQYF